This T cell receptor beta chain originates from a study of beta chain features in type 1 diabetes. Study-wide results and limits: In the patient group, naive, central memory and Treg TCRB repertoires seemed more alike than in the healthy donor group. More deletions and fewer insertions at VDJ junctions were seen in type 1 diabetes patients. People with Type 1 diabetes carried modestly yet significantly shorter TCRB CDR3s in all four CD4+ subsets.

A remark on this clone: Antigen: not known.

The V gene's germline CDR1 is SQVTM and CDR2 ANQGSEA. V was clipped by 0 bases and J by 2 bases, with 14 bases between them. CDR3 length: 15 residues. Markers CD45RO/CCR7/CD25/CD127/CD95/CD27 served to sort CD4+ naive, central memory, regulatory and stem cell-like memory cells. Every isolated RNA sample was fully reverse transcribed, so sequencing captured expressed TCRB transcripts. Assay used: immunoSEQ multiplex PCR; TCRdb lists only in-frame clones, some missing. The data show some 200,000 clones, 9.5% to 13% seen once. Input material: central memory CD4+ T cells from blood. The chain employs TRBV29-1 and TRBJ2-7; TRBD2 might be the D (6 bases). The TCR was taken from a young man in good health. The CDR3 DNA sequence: TGCAGCGTTGAAGATCTTGGAGGGAACCCCTACGAGCAGTACTTC. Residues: CSVEDLGGNPYEQYF.